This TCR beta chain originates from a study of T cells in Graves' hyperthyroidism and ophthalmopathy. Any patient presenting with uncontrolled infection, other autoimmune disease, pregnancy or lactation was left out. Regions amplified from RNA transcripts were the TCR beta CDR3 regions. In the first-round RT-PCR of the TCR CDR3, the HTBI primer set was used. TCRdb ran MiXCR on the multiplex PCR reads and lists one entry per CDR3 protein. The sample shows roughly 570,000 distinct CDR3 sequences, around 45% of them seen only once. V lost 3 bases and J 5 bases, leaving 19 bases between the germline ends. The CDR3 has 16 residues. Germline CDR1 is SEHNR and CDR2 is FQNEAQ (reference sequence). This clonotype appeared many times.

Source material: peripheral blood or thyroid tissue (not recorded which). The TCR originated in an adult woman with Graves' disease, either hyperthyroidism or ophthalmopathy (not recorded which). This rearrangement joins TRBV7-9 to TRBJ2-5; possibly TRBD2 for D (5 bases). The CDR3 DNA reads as TGTGCCAGCAGCTTCCCGCCACTAGTTGCGTTGGAGACCCAGTACTTC. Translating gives CASSFPPLVALETQYF.